Below are 15 T cell receptor beta chains sequenced from a single sample in a study of cytomegalovirus exposure and HLA in healthy donors. Sequencing was performed with immunoSEQ multiplex PCR; in TCRdb, only in-frame clones are kept and a portion is missing. The table includes about 140,000 clones, 85% to 90% detected once. The sample taken for sequencing was PBMCs. The receptors come from a woman younger than 30 in good health and CMV-seropositive.

This clone was counted once. The chain couples TRBV11-2 to TRBJ2-1; tentatively, D is TRBD2 (6 bases). This CDR3 has 14 amino acids. V dropped 0 bases and J dropped 7 bases, with 10 bases sitting between them. Germline CDR1 SGHAT, CDR2 FQNNGV. In nucleotides, the CDR3 is TGTGCCAGCAGCTTAGAGCCAGGGAGGAATGAGCAGTTCTTC. Translated, it gives CASSLEPGRNEQFF.

J is TRBJ1-1 and V is TRBV9; the D gene is possibly TRBD1 (6 bases). The CDR3 totals 15 residues. With 4 bases removed from V and 4 bases from J, the gap between germline ends came to 17 bases. Germline V gene data show CDR1 as SGDLS and CDR2 as YYNGEE. CDR3 DNA sequence: TGTGCCAGCAGCTCCGCGGGGGGCGGGATCACTGAAGCTTTCTTT. Protein product: CASSSAGGGITEAFF.

The rearrangement uses TRBV28 and TRBJ2-3; D might be TRBD2 (7 bases). The germline CDR1 and CDR2 sequences are MDHEN and SYDVKM. CDR3 length: 16 amino acids. V gave up 7 bases and J gave up 3 bases, with 20 bases separating them. The CDR3 protein is CASTNPRGGWTDTQYF. CDR3 nucleotides: TGTGCCAGCACCAACCCGAGGGGGGGGTGGACAGATACGCAGTATTTT.

This clone came up once. This sequence joins TRBV9 and TRBJ1-2, with a tentative D call TRBD1 (5 bases). Germline CDR1 is SGDLS and CDR2 is YYNGEE. CDR3 length: 14 amino acids. Trimming removed 4 bases at V and 8 bases at J, with 18 bases between. DNA of the CDR3: TGTGCCAGCAGCACCAGGGCTCGTGGGGCGGGCTACACCTTC. It translates to CASSTRARGAGYTF.

V is TRBV14 and J is TRBJ2-1, with TRBD2 matching over 9 bases. Germline CDR1 reads SGHDN; CDR2 reads FVKESK. Trimming took 0 bases from V and 4 from J; bases not matched to a gene: 4. The CDR3 has 16 amino acids. The CDR3 spells CASSQDQTSGYNEQFF. CDR3 in DNA: TGTGCCAGCAGCCAAGATCAGACTAGCGGATACAATGAGCAGTTCTTC. Based on the CDR3 plus reference TRBV14 and TRBJ2-1, the full variable domain is EAGVTQFPSHSVIEKGQTVTLRCDPISGHDNLYWYRRVMGKEIKFLLHFVKESKQDESGMPNNRFLAERTGGTYSTLKVQPAELEDSGVYFCASSQDQTSGYNEQFFGPGTRLTVL.

The V gene is TRBV9, the J gene TRBJ2-7; a possible D gene is TRBD1 (5 bases). The CDR3 consists of 16 residues. In germline, CDR1 is SGDLS, CDR2 YYNGEE. Trimming pared 3 bases from V and 5 bases from J, leaving 21 bases between. CDR3: CASSADPIDSFHEQYF. The CDR3 DNA follows: TGTGCCAGCAGCGCCGACCCCATAGACAGTTTCCACGAGCAGTACTTC.

This sequence joins TRBV4-3 and TRBJ1-5; possible D gene TRBD1, 6 bases. Germline V gene data show CDR1 as LGHNA and CDR2 as YSLEER. Trimming stripped 0 bases from V and 3 bases from J, with 15 bases between. The CDR3 is 17 residues long. As DNA, the CDR3 is TGCGCCAGCAGCCAAGACGTCCGAGGGGGGGTCAATCAGCCCCAGCATTTT. Residues: CASSQDVRGGVNQPQHF.

The gene calls are TRBV6-5 and TRBJ1-2, with a weak D call TRBD1 (5 bases). Germline V gene data show CDR1 as MNHEY and CDR2 as SVGAGI. The V end was cut by 4 bases, the J end by 4 bases, with 13 bases between. The CDR3 length is 14 residues. CDR3 DNA: TGTGCCAGCAGTTCCTCAAGGGGCTTCTATGGCTACACCTTC. Protein product: CASSSSRGFYGYTF.

The V call is TRBV28, the J call TRBJ1-1, with a possible D match to TRBD1 (5 bases). Trimming removed 3 bases from V and 2 bases from J, with 16 bases in between. This CDR3 region has 16 residues. Germline CDR1 reads MDHEN; CDR2 reads SYDVKM. In DNA form, the CDR3 reads TGTGCCAGCAGTTTGTCGGGACTTCTTTCCAACACTGAAGCTTTCTTT. Amino acids: CASSLSGLLSNTEAFF.

This rearrangement joins TRBV9 to TRBJ1-3, with D unclear. Trimming pared 3 bases from V and 4 bases from J, leaving 23 bases between. Germline V gene data show CDR1 as SGDLS and CDR2 as YYNGEE. CDR3 length: 18 residues. CDR3 nucleotide sequence: TGTGCCAGCAGCGCGACTTGGGGAGGGTATGTTGCCGGAAACACCATATATTTT. Translation: CASSATWGGYVAGNTIYF.

The CDR3 protein is CASSMLTGGSEKLFF. The CDR3, as DNA: TGTGCCAGTAGTATGCTAACAGGGGGATCGGAAAAACTGTTTTTT. This chain links TRBV19 with TRBJ1-4; TRBD1 matches at 8 bases. Germline values: CDR1 LNHDA, CDR2 SQIVND (reference sequence). The V and J ends lost 3 bases and 8 bases, in that order; junction bases with no gene match: 8. This CDR3 region has 15 residues.

The chain has TRBV5-6 and TRBJ2-3; 12 bases agree with TRBD2. From germline, CDR1 is SGHDT and CDR2 YYEEEE. The CDR3 is 16 residues long. J was trimmed by 3 bases and V by 4 bases; bases with no gene match: 6. The chain's CDR3 is CASSVTSGSRTDTQYF. Here the CDR3 DNA reads TGTGCCAGCAGCGTGACTAGCGGGAGTAGGACAGATACGCAGTATTTT.

The chain recombines TRBV6-6 with TRBJ1-4, with D possibly being TRBD1 (5 bases). CDR1 is MNHNY and CDR2 is SVGAGI in the germline V gene (reference sequence). Trimming shortened V by 6 bases and J by 7 bases, and 15 bases separated the two germline ends. The CDR3 consists of 14 residues. DNA of the CDR3: TGTGCCAGCAGCTGGGGGGGAAGGAGTGAAAAACTGTTTTTT. The encoded protein is CASSWGGRSEKLFF.

The chain carries TRBV5-1 and TRBJ1-2; D perhaps matches TRBD1 (5 bases). Germline V lookup: CDR1 SGHRS, CDR2 YFSETQ. CDR3 length: 14 amino acids. Trimming removed 4 bases at V and 4 bases at J, with 14 bases between. This CDR3 reads CASSPGPGPYGYTF. In DNA, the CDR3 is TGCGCCAGCAGCCCAGGGCCAGGACCCTATGGCTACACCTTC.

The chain has TRBV9 and TRBJ1-1; D possibly corresponds to TRBD1 (6 bases). The V gene's germline CDR1 is SGDLS and CDR2 YYNGEE. The CDR3 contains 14 residues. V lost 2 bases, J lost 3 bases, and 11 bases lay in between. The CDR3 nucleotides are TGTGCCAGCAGCGTGTTCAGGGGCGACACTGAAGCTTTCTTT. Translating gives CASSVFRGDTEAFF.